Presented here are 16 T cell receptor beta chains from one specimen sequenced in a study of regulatory T cells in long-lasting Graves disease. The time point: newly diagnosed GD, antithyroid drugs for less than 3 months. The TCR library used RNA extracted from PBMCs. Arm-PCR with iRepertoire HTBI primers amplified the CDR3 regions for these TCR beta libraries. TCRdb called the multiplex PCR reads again in MiXCR, with one record for every CDR3 protein. The table lists about 610,000 distinct CDR3 sequences, approximately 16% of them singletons. These data were also filed under a second study, of T cells in Graves' hyperthyroidism and ophthalmopathy.

The material sequenced was peripheral blood mononuclear cells (PBMCs), taken at new diagnosis, from a patient treated with antithyroid drugs. The origin of the receptors is a man between 18 and 29 years old with Graves disease.

The CDR3: CASSPGTGGGDTQYF. The CDR3 nucleotides read TGCGCCAGCAGCCCCGGGACAGGGGGCGGGGATACGCAGTATTTT. J is TRBJ2-3 and V is TRBV5-1, with 12 positions matching TRBD1. CDR1 SGHRS and CDR2 YFSETQ come from the germline V gene. The CDR3 runs 15 residues. After removal of 4 bases from V and 6 bases from J, the junction contained 6 bases not matched to a gene.

At least ten counts were recorded for this clonotype. The chain joins TRBV7-9 to TRBJ2-3; 7 positions match TRBD2. The CDR3 consists of 13 residues. CDR1 and CDR2 (germline): SEHNR, FQNEAQ (reference sequence). Trimming cost V 0 bases and J 8 bases; bases outside gene matches: 2. The CDR3 DNA reads TGTGCCAGCAGCTTAGCCCTAGCGGTTACGCAGTATTTT. Amino acid sequence: CASSLALAVTQYF.

The chain couples TRBV20-1 to TRBJ2-5; the match to TRBD1 covers 7 bases. V trimming: 3 bases; J trimming: 5 bases; junction bases outside the gene matches: 9. This CDR3 is built from 14 residues. In germline, CDR1 is DFQATT, CDR2 SNEGSKA (reference sequence). The CDR3 loop is CSASRRGSEETQYF. In nucleotides, the CDR3 is TGCAGTGCTAGCCGCAGGGGGAGTGAGGAGACCCAGTACTTC.

This clonotype has only a few counts. CDR3 DNA: TGTGCCAGCAGCTTAATTACAACGGGACCGACCTACGAGCAGTACTTC. Translating gives CASSLITTGPTYEQYF. The chain links TRBV7-9 to TRBJ2-7, with D perhaps assigned TRBD1 or TRBD2 (5 bases each). The germline V gene encodes CDR1 SEHNR and CDR2 FQNEAQ (reference sequence). The CDR3 contains 16 residues. Trimming pared 2 bases from V and 2 bases from J, leaving 16 bases between. Looking up the rest from reference TRBV7-9 and TRBJ2-7 gives the full variable domain: DTGVSQNPRHKITKRGQNVTFRCDPISEHNRLYWYRQTLGQGPEFLTYFQNEAQLEKSRLLSDRFSAERPKGSFSTLEIQRTEQGDSAMYLCASSLITTGPTYEQYFGPGTRLTVT.

The rearrangement uses TRBV2 and TRBJ2-7; TRBD2 is a possible D gene (6 bases). The CDR3 is made up of 12 amino acids. Germline values: CDR1 SNHLY, CDR2 FYNNEI. Deletions cut 7 bases from V and 5 bases from J, with 12 bases between. The CDR3 region has the DNA TGTGCCAGCAAGACTAGAGGTAACGAGCAGTACTTC. This codes for CASKTRGNEQYF.

This clonotype was seen ten or more times. V gene TRBV30 combines with J gene TRBJ1-1; maybe TRBD1 (6 bases). In germline, CDR1 is GTSNPN, CDR2 SVGIG (reference sequence). V gave up 4 bases and J gave up 4 bases, with 13 bases separating them. This CDR3 has 13 amino acids. CDR3 DNA: TGTGCCTGGACCGGGGGGGCGGGCACTGAAGCTTTCTTT. This translates into CAWTGGAGTEAFF.

This chain uses TRBV19 with TRBJ2-1; D call uncertain. V was trimmed by 3 bases and J by 4 bases, leaving 7 bases between them. This CDR3 has 13 residues. Per germline, CDR1 LNHDA and CDR2 SQIVND (reference sequence). The CDR3 nucleotides are TGTGCCAGTAGTATGGATAATTACAATGAGCAGTTCTTC. Amino acid sequence: CASSMDNYNEQFF.

The chain recombines TRBV6-4 with TRBJ2-3; 8 positions match TRBD1. This CDR3 spans 17 amino acids. Looked up from germline, CDR1 is MRHNA and CDR2 is SNTAGT. The junction had 11 bases not matched to a gene; V was cut back by 5 bases and J by 1 base. The CDR3 sequence: CASSPTGVVWGTDTQYF. DNA for the CDR3: TGTGCCAGCAGTCCGACAGGGGTCGTTTGGGGCACAGATACGCAGTATTTT.

This clonotype was counted only a few times. The chain combines TRBV11-2 with TRBJ1-6; unclear D gene. Trimming removed 2 bases from V and 9 bases from J, with 11 bases in between. The CDR3 length is 14 residues. Germline assignment: CDR1 SGHAT and CDR2 FQNNGV. CDR3 protein: CASSLPDSGSPLHF. The DNA of the CDR3 is TGTGCCAGCAGCTTACCCGATTCGGGTTCACCCCTCCACTTT.

This clonotype was seen many times. The V call is TRBV27, the J call TRBJ2-3, with 13 bases matching TRBD2. Per the germline V gene, CDR1 is MNHEY and CDR2 is SMNVEV (reference sequence). Unmatched junction bases numbered 10, after V lost 5 bases and J lost 2 bases. This CDR3 has 18 amino acids. Written as DNA, the CDR3 is TGTGCCAGCAGTCTCGGACTAGCGGGAGTGACGGACACAGATACGCAGTATTTT. Translated: CASSLGLAGVTDTDTQYF.

CDR3 loop: CASSQVFGGTGNEQFF. The CDR3 DNA reads as TGTGCCAGCAGCCAAGTGTTTGGGGGCACTGGGAATGAGCAGTTCTTC. The chain has TRBV14 and TRBJ2-1, with D possibly matching TRBD1 (6 bases). V was trimmed by 1 base and J by 7 bases, leaving 17 bases between them. Germline V CDR1 and CDR2: SGHDN, FVKESK. This CDR3 is built from 16 residues.

This clonotype was counted ten times or more. The V call is TRBV2, the J call TRBJ1-5; 7 nucleotides line up with TRBD1. The CDR3 is made up of 13 amino acids. Germline V CDR1 and CDR2: SNHLY, FYNNEI. J gave up 6 bases and V 7 bases, and 6 bases lay outside the gene matches. The CDR3 spells CASIGQVGQPQHF. The CDR3 nucleotides read TGTGCCAGCATTGGACAGGTCGGTCAGCCCCAGCATTTT.

With regard to this clonotype: This may be a read error, as it is one base from a much larger clone. This chain connects TRBV28 to TRBJ2-5, with D tentatively TRBD2 (5 bases). This CDR3 spans 12 amino acids. Germline V gene sequence: CDR1 MDHEN, CDR2 SYDVKM. CDR3 nucleotides: TGTGCCAGCAGTTGGACTGACAATGAGCGGTTCTTC. Amino acid sequence: CASSWTDNERFF.

There are many counts of this clonotype. The chain combines TRBV5-1 with TRBJ1-4, with D maybe TRBD1 (5 bases). CDR1 and CDR2 from the germline V gene are SGHRS and YFSETQ. The length of the CDR3 is 15 residues. The germline V and J ends were trimmed by 3 bases and 8 bases, with 17 bases remaining between them. CDR3 DNA: TGCGCCAGCAGCTCCTCGGACACTTGGGGGGAAAAACTGTTTTTT. Translation: CASSSSDTWGEKLFF.

The chain combines TRBV5-1 with TRBJ2-6; D is undetermined. Per the germline V gene, CDR1 is SGHRS and CDR2 is YFSETQ. The CDR3 spans 16 residues. Trimming removed 6 bases from V and 4 bases from J, with 17 bases in between. The CDR3 sequence is CASTGRWSVGANVLTF. The DNA of the CDR3 is TGCGCCAGCACCGGAAGGTGGAGTGTGGGGGCCAACGTCCTGACTTTC.

This clonotype was counted ten times or more. V is TRBV12-5 and J is TRBJ2-3; weak D call: TRBD2 (6 bases). The germline V and J ends were trimmed by 1 base and 6 bases, with 11 bases remaining between them. Per the germline V gene, CDR1 is LGHNT and CDR2 is FRNRAP. This CDR3 is 14 amino acids long. The CDR3 DNA reads as TGTGCTAGTGGTTTGGCGGGAGTCAGTGATACGCAGTATTTT. As protein: CASGLAGVSDTQYF.